This passage covers 15 T cell receptor beta chains from one sample sequenced in a study of blood T cell repertoires in COVID-19. Measured with immunoSEQ multiplex PCR; TCRdb has only the in-frame clones, and not every one. Of tens of thousands of clones in the sample, roughly nine tenths were seen once. Source material: peripheral blood. Receptor source: a woman between 50 and 59 years old with active COVID-19.

The genes are TRBV5-6 and TRBJ2-5, with 7 bases that match TRBD1. V lost 3 bases to trimming and J lost 1 base; unmatched junction nucleotides: 3. Germline V gene data show CDR1 as SGHDT and CDR2 as YYEEEE. The CDR3 extends over 14 amino acids. CDR3 protein: CASSSQGTQETQYF. CDR3 nucleotide sequence: TGTGCCAGCAGCTCACAGGGGACCCAAGAGACCCAGTACTTC.

The chain links TRBV19 to TRBJ1-4; D remains unclear. Germline V gene sequence: CDR1 LNHDA, CDR2 SQIVND (reference sequence). The CDR3 consists of 13 residues. Trimming shortened V by 5 bases and J by 7 bases, and 11 bases separated the two germline ends. The CDR3 DNA reads as TGTGCCAGTAGTCGGGGTTTCTTTGAAAAACTGTTTTTT. Amino acid sequence: CASSRGFFEKLFF.

The rearrangement uses TRBV18 and TRBJ2-1; D is possibly TRBD1 (6 bases). Trimming removed 2 bases at V and 10 bases at J, with 9 bases between. The CDR3 has 12 residues. Germline CDR1 KGHSH, CDR2 LQKENI. The CDR3 sequence is CASSPWGQEQFF. The CDR3 DNA reads TGTGCCAGCTCACCATGGGGGCAGGAGCAGTTCTTC.

This sequence joins TRBV13 and TRBJ2-7; 9 bases are shared with TRBD1. V shed 4 bases and J 4 bases; nucleotides not matched to a gene: 5. The germline CDR1 and CDR2 sequences are PRHDT and FYEKMQ (reference sequence). The CDR3 contains 14 residues. The CDR3 DNA reads TGTGCCAGCAGCTCCGGACAGGGGATGTACGAGCAGTACTTC. Translating gives CASSSGQGMYEQYF.

The chain recombines TRBV11-2 with TRBJ2-1, with 10 bases matching TRBD2. From germline, CDR1 is SGHAT and CDR2 FQNNGV. J was trimmed by 5 bases and V by 5 bases; bases with no gene match: 9. CDR3 length equals 16 residues. Written as DNA, the CDR3 is TGTGCCAGCAGCCCCCAACTAGCGGGACGGGACAATGAGCAGTTCTTC. It is translated as CASSPQLAGRDNEQFF.

J is TRBJ2-7 and V is TRBV7-9; 15 positions match TRBD2. With 1 base clipped from V and 2 bases from J, the junction kept 6 bases outside the gene matches. The CDR3 length is 18 residues. Germline V lookup: CDR1 SEHNR, CDR2 FQNEAQ (reference sequence). The CDR3 sequence: CASSLGGLAGGLPYEQYF. CDR3 coding DNA: TGTGCCAGCAGCTTAGGGGGACTAGCGGGAGGCCTGCCCTACGAGCAGTACTTC.

The rearrangement links TRBV7-3 to TRBJ2-1; no clear D. Per the germline V gene, CDR1 is SGHTA and CDR2 is FQGTGA. This CDR3 spans 13 amino acids. The ends were cut back, 4 bases at V and 3 bases at J, with 7 bases in the middle. The CDR3 here is CASSSQIYNEQFF. The CDR3 nucleotides read TGTGCCAGCAGCTCACAAATCTACAATGAGCAGTTCTTC.

V is TRBV7-9 and J is TRBJ2-5, with D possibly TRBD2 on 5 matching bases. V lost 1 base and J lost 5, with 14 bases in between. The CDR3 loop spans 15 amino acids. The V gene's germline CDR1 is SEHNR and CDR2 FQNEAQ (reference sequence). Here the CDR3 reads CASSLDGNRGETQYF. CDR3 in DNA: TGTGCCAGCAGCTTAGACGGGAACAGAGGGGAGACCCAGTACTTC. The full variable domain, rest sourced from reference TRBV7-9 and TRBJ2-5, is DTGVSQNPRHKITKRGQNVTFRCDPISEHNRLYWYRQTLGQGPEFLTYFQNEAQLEKSRLLSDRFSAERPKGSFSTLEIQRTEQGDSAMYLCASSLDGNRGETQYFGPGTRLLVL.

The chain links TRBV7-3 to TRBJ2-5; no clear D gene. The CDR3 extends over 14 amino acids. Germline V gene data show CDR1 as SGHTA and CDR2 as FQGTGA. V lost 5 bases and J 5 bases, leaving 15 bases between the germline ends. This chain's CDR3 is CASSTTARSETQYF. The CDR3 DNA sequence: TGTGCCAGCAGCACCACCGCGCGGTCCGAGACCCAGTACTTC.

The rearrangement links TRBV19 to TRBJ2-5; D is possibly TRBD2 (6 bases). Germline V CDR1 and CDR2: LNHDA, SQIVND (reference sequence). The CDR3 runs to 13 residues. V was cut by 7 bases and J by 7 bases, with 16 bases left in between. Here the CDR3 reads CASNGGTSTTQYF. Here the CDR3 DNA reads TGTGCCAGTAATGGAGGGACCTCAACGACCCAGTACTTC.

The chain combines TRBV3-1 (or the pseudogene TRBV3-2) with TRBJ1-2; D remains unclear. Trimming pared 0 bases from V and 7 bases from J, leaving 12 bases between. Germline CDR1 and CDR2: LGHDT and YNNKEL (reference sequence). The CDR3 has 14 residues. CDR3 in amino acids: CASSQEGYGSGYTF. The CDR3 region has the DNA TGTGCCAGCAGCCAAGAGGGCTATGGAAGTGGCTACACCTTC.

The chain uses TRBV11-2 and TRBJ2-5, with D perhaps matching TRBD1 (5 bases). The V end lost 1 base, the J end lost 8 bases, and 17 bases lay between the germline ends. The CDR3 runs to 15 residues. Germline assignment: CDR1 SGHAT and CDR2 FQNNGV. The CDR3 DNA is TGTGCCAGCAGCTTAGTGTTAGGGGAATGGGGAACCCAGTACTTC. It specifies CASSLVLGEWGTQYF. Complete variable domain (other parts from reference TRBV11-2 and TRBJ2-5): EAGVAQSPRYKIIEKRQSVAFWCNPISGHATLYWYQQILGQGPKLLIQFQNNGVVDDSQLPKDRFSAERLKGVDSTLKIQPAKLEDSAVYLCASSLVLGEWGTQYFGPGTRLLVL.

This clone is a singleton in its sample. This chain connects TRBV10-2 to TRBJ1-5; 11 bases align to TRBD1. V trimming: 6 bases; J trimming: 6 bases; junction bases outside the gene matches: 7. Germline CDR1 and CDR2: WSHSY and SAAADI. There are 15 residues in the CDR3. CDR3 DNA sequence: TGCGCCAGCAGAAACGGGACAGGGGGTAGTCAGCCCCAGCATTTT. Translated: CASRNGTGGSQPQHF.

The chain uses TRBV5-6 and TRBJ2-1, with 10 bases that match TRBD2. The CDR3 runs 16 residues. V shed 5 bases, J shed 2 bases, and the junction held 7 bases outside the gene matches. Germline-derived CDR1 and CDR2 are SGHDT and YYEEEE. The CDR3 here is CASSPLLAGTYNEQFF. CDR3 DNA: TGTGCCAGCAGTCCGCTACTAGCGGGAACCTACAATGAGCAGTTCTTC.

The rearrangement uses TRBV2 and TRBJ2-5, with D perhaps TRBD1 (5 bases). V was pared by 2 bases and J by 6 bases, with 10 bases between. Germline CDR1 SNHLY, CDR2 FYNNEI. CDR3 size: 13 residues. The CDR3 bases are TGTGCCAGCAGTGAACCCTCAGGGAAGACCCAGTACTTC. Protein: CASSEPSGKTQYF. The whole variable domain, remainder taken from reference TRBV2 and TRBJ2-5, is EPEVTQTPSHQVTQMGQEVILRCVPISNHLYFYWYRQILGQKVEFLVSFYNNEISEKSEIFDDQFSVERPDGSNFTLKIRSTKLEDSAMYFCASSEPSGKTQYFGPGTRLLVL.